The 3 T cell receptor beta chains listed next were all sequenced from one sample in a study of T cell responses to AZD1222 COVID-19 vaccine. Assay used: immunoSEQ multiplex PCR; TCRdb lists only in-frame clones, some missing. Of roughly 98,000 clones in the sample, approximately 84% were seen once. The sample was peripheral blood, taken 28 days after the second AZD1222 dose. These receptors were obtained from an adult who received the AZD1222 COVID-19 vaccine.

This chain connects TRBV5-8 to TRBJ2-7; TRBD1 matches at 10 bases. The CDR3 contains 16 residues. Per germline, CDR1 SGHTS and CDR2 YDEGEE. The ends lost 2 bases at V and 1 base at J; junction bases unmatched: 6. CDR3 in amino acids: CASSLGTGAGSYEQYF. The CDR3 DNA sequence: TGTGCCAGCAGCTTAGGGACAGGGGCGGGTTCCTACGAGCAGTACTTC.

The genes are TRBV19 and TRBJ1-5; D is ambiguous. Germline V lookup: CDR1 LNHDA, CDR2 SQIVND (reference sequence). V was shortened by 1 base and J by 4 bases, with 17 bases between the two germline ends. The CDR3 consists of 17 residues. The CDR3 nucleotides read TGTGCCAGTAGTATAGGATTTGAGGGCAGCTTAAATCAGCCCCAGCATTTT. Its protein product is CASSIGFEGSLNQPQHF.

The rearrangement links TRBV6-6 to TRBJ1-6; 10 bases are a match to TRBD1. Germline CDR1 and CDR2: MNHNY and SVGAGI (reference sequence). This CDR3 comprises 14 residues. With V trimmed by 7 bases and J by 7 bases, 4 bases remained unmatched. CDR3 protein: CASMGTGVNSPLHF. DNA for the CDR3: TGTGCCAGCATGGGGACAGGGGTGAATTCACCCCTCCACTTT.